The rows below give T cell receptor beta chains drawn from one sample of a study of control samples from healthy donors and cancer patients. Some clones are missing from TCRdb's copy, which holds only in-frame ones; the method was immunoSEQ multiplex PCR. The repertoire holds around 200,000 clones, with approximately 95% as singletons. The sequencing input was blood. The receptors come from a man younger than 35 in good health. The CDR3 runs from the conserved cysteine through the conserved F or W. Fields, in order: clone size, V gene, J gene, D gene, CDR3 protein, CDR3 DNA. The D gene is left open where the match is weak. Clone size, where shown, is once, few, many, or a class for clones that have expanded.

-	TRBV4-1	TRBJ2-3	TRBD2	CASSQAGTSEGSQYF	TGCGCCAGCAGCCAAGCCGGGACTAGCGAAGGATCGCAGTATTTT
-	TRBV27	TRBJ1-6	-	CASSKSYNSPLHF	TGTGCCAGCAGCAAATCCTATAATTCACCCCTCCACTTT
-	TRBV29-1	TRBJ2-5	-	CSVALTVQETQYF	TGCAGCGTTGCTCTGACAGTCCAAGAGACCCAGTACTTC
-	TRBV5-4	TRBJ1-1	TRBD1	CASSLSGQGLNTEAFF	TGTGCCAGCAGCCTTTCGGGACAGGGATTGAACACTGAAGCTTTCTTT
-	TRBV19	TRBJ2-7	-	CASSVSQGSYEQYF	TGTGCCAGTAGTGTCAGCCAGGGCTCCTACGAGCAGTACTTC
-	TRBV19	TRBJ1-5	-	CASSILETSNQPQHF	TGTGCCAGTAGTATTCTGGAGACATCGAATCAGCCCCAGCATTTT
-	TRBV5-1	TRBJ1-6	TRBD1	CASSLGGTGHNSPLHF	TGCGCCAGCAGCTTGGGCGGGACAGGGCATAATTCACCCCTCCACTTT
-	TRBV12-5	TRBJ2-3	-	CASAPRGATDTQYF	TGTGCTAGTGCCCCCCGGGGGGCAACAGATACGCAGTATTTT
-	TRBV5-6	TRBJ2-5	-	CASSLGGLETQYF	TGTGCCAGCAGCTTGGGAGGGCTCGAGACCCAGTACTTC
-	TRBV12-3/TRBV12-4	TRBJ1-1	TRBD1	CASSPDRAWRAFF	TGTGCCAGCAGTCCTGACAGGGCATGGCGGGCTTTCTTT
-	TRBV18	TRBJ1-6	-	CASSPPGGEDSPLHF	TGTGCCAGCTCACCACCGGGGGGGGAAGACTCACCCCTCCACTTT
-	TRBV24-1	TRBJ2-3	TRBD1	CATSEGQGAGGRTDTQYF	TGTGCCACCAGTGAAGGACAGGGGGCAGGAGGTAGGACAGATACGCAGTATTTT
-	TRBV5-5	TRBJ1-3	-	CASSLGWQGRNTIYF	TGTGCCAGCAGCTTGGGCTGGCAGGGTAGAAACACCATATATTTT
few	TRBV25-1	TRBJ2-5	-	CASSSDSLETQYF	TGTGCCAGCAGTTCAGACAGCTTAGAGACCCAGTACTTC
-	TRBV10-1	TRBJ1-4	TRBD1	CASSRTGIGKLFF	TGCGCCAGCAGCCGGACAGGAATAGGAAAACTGTTTTTT
-	TRBV4-1	TRBJ2-1	-	CASSQTDNEQFF	TGCGCCAGCAGCCAGACAGACAATGAGCAGTTCTTC
-	TRBV5-1	TRBJ2-7	TRBD2	CASSLVLGTSGSYEQYF	TGCGCCAGCAGCTTGGTTTTGGGGACTAGCGGGAGCTACGAGCAGTACTTC
-	TRBV2	TRBJ1-2	-	CASRIFRELHGYTF	TGTGCCAGCAGGATCTTCCGCGAGTTACATGGCTACACCTTC
-	TRBV30	TRBJ2-7	-	CAWSTTGIAYEQYF	TGTGCCTGGAGTACCACGGGGATCGCCTACGAGCAGTACTTC
-	TRBV19	TRBJ1-6	TRBD1	CASSMTGSSYNSPLHF	TGTGCCAGTAGTATGACAGGGAGCTCCTATAATTCACCCCTCCACTTT
-	TRBV28	TRBJ1-2	-	CASSSAGTGTNYGYTF	TGTGCCAGCAGTTCGGCCGGAACAGGCACTAACTATGGCTACACCTTC
-	TRBV10-1	TRBJ1-2	-	CASSPGPLRDISNYGYTF	TGCGCCAGCAGTCCCGGCCCGTTGCGGGACATATCTAACTATGGCTACACCTTC
-	TRBV14	TRBJ2-7	-	CASSHDATYYEQYF	TGTGCCAGCAGCCACGATGCAACTTACTACGAGCAGTACTTC
-	TRBV5-1	TRBJ1-2	TRBD1	CASSVQGYYGYTF	TGCGCCAGCAGCGTACAGGGGTACTATGGCTACACCTTC
-	TRBV28	TRBJ1-6	-	CASSLWGDSPLHF	TGTGCCAGCAGTTTATGGGGGGATTCACCCCTCCACTTT
once	TRBV7-9	TRBJ2-2	-	CASSSGTHTGELFF	TGTGCCAGCAGCTCCGGGACACACACCGGGGAGCTGTTTTTT
-	TRBV6-1	TRBJ1-5	-	CASSEFDQIYSNQPQHF	TGTGCCAGCAGTGAATTTGACCAAATTTATAGCAATCAGCCCCAGCATTTT
-	TRBV6-1	TRBJ2-5	-	CASSDFIGQIKTQYF	TGTGCCAGCAGTGATTTCATTGGGCAGATCAAGACCCAGTACTTC
-	TRBV6-5	TRBJ2-7	TRBD1	CASSPTGGSLYEQYF	TGTGCCAGCAGTCCGACAGGGGGGTCCCTCTACGAGCAGTACTTC
-	TRBV7-6	TRBJ1-5	-	CASSLDGGMSNQPQHF	TGTGCCAGCAGCTTAGATGGGGGCATGAGCAATCAGCCCCAGCATTTT
-	TRBV19	TRBJ1-5	-	CASSISGGGRNNQPQHF	TGTGCCAGTAGTATAAGTGGAGGAGGGAGAAACAATCAGCCCCAGCATTTT
-	TRBV29-1	TRBJ1-1	-	CSGRGGTEAFF	TGCAGCGGAAGAGGGGGCACTGAAGCTTTCTTT
-	TRBV5-4	TRBJ1-2	-	CASSGDNKYGYTF	TGTGCCAGCAGCGGGGACAACAAGTATGGCTACACCTTC
-	TRBV24-1	TRBJ2-2	TRBD2	CATSDRRLAGARTGELFF	TGTGCCACCAGTGACCGACGTCTAGCGGGGGCCCGGACCGGGGAGCTGTTTTTT
-	TRBV5-1	TRBJ1-6	TRBD1	CASSLAPRGYSPLHF	TGCGCCAGCAGCTTGGCCCCCAGGGGGTATTCACCCCTCCACTTT
-	TRBV27	TRBJ2-7	-	CASSLRHHDKRQASYEQYF	TGTGCCAGCAGTTTAAGGCACCACGACAAAAGACAGGCCTCCTACGAGCAGTACTTC
-	TRBV7-9	TRBJ2-2	-	CASSLIEGRPGELFF	TGTGCCAGCAGCTTAATCGAGGGACGCCCCGGGGAGCTGTTTTTT
-	TRBV4-1	TRBJ2-2	TRBD1	CASSQFGTANTGELFF	TGCGCCAGCAGCCAATTCGGGACAGCGAACACCGGGGAGCTGTTTTTT
once	TRBV7-2	TRBJ2-7	TRBD1	CASSLGQGKPYEQYF	TGTGCCAGCAGCTTGGGACAGGGAAAACCCTACGAGCAGTACTTC
-	TRBV4-1	TRBJ1-1	-	CASSQGMARGITEAFF	TGCGCCAGCAGCCAAGGAATGGCCAGGGGAATCACTGAAGCTTTCTTT